Each of the 22 T cell receptor beta chains below was sequenced from the same sample in a study of cytomegalovirus exposure and HLA in healthy donors (dated by TCRdb to the late 2010s). The method behind the library was the immunoSEQ multiplex PCR assay. The multiplex PCR relied on a mix of 60 forward primers for TCR Vbeta segments and 13 reverse primers for TCR Jbeta segments. The clones in this table, taken by TCRdb from immuneACCESS, are in-frame only. Not every clone is retained; where verified, under half of the shortfall comes from an unresolved V gene, and the cause of the rest is unknown. In all, the sample holds 100,000 to 150,000 clones, and over 70% of those were seen once. In total, the top ten clones hold roughly 4.1% of the sample. The material sequenced was PBMCs. The receptors come from a man aged 18 to 29 in good health and CMV-seropositive.

The chain couples TRBV28 to TRBJ1-2; perhaps TRBD1 as D (6 bases). CDR1 MDHEN and CDR2 SYDVKM come from the germline V gene. V gave up 6 bases and J gave up 6 bases, with 14 bases separating them. This CDR3 region has 13 residues. The DNA for the CDR3 is TGTGCCAGCAGCCCAGGGGAGTTGGATGGCTACACCTTC. Amino acids: CASSPGELDGYTF.

J is TRBJ2-1 and V is TRBV19, with TRBD2 matching over 11 bases. Germline V gene lookup returns CDR1 LNHDA and CDR2 SQIVND (reference sequence). With V trimmed by 1 base and J by 9 bases, 8 bases remained unmatched. This CDR3 has 16 amino acids. The CDR3 nucleotides are TGTGCCAGTAGTATAGGTCTAGCGGGAGGAGTTGGTGAGCAGTTCTTC. Protein: CASSIGLAGGVGEQFF.

The chain carries TRBV5-1 and TRBJ1-2, with D uncertain. CDR1 is SGHRS, CDR2 YFSETQ, per germline. Trimming removed 0 bases from V and 6 bases from J, with 9 bases in between. The CDR3 sequence is 13 residues long. The CDR3 reads CASSLGSGDGYTF. The DNA for the CDR3 is TGCGCCAGCAGCTTGGGCTCGGGTGATGGCTACACCTTC.

The rearrangement joins TRBV5-4 to TRBJ1-1, with a weak D call TRBD1 (6 bases). The CDR3 runs 14 residues. V was cut by 5 bases and J by 2 bases, with 13 bases left in between. Germline loops: CDR1 SGHNT, CDR2 YYREEE (reference sequence). In nucleotides, the CDR3 is TGTGCCAGCAGTCGGACAGCAGAAAACACTGAAGCTTTCTTT. This encodes CASSRTAENTEAFF.

The chain links TRBV5-6 to TRBJ2-7; D may be TRBD1 (5 bases). The CDR3 loop spans 18 amino acids. CDR1 and CDR2 from the germline V gene are SGHDT and YYEEEE. V was shortened by 3 bases and J by 2 bases, with 24 bases between the two germline ends. CDR3 DNA sequence: TGTGCCAGCAGCTCAATTACTAACCAGGGTTTCCTACCCTACGAGCAGTACTTC. It codes for CASSSITNQGFLPYEQYF.

The V gene is TRBV6-6, the J gene TRBJ2-7; 8 nucleotides agree with TRBD1. J was trimmed by 3 bases and V by 6 bases; bases with no gene match: 7. This CDR3 comprises 14 residues. Germline values: CDR1 MNHNY, CDR2 SVGAGI (reference sequence). The DNA for the CDR3 is TGTGCCAGCAGGCCGACAGGGGCACGCTACGAGCAGTACTTC. This gives the protein CASRPTGARYEQYF.

The genes are TRBV5-1 and TRBJ2-7; TRBD1 matches 7 bases. This CDR3 is 14 amino acids long. V was clipped by 0 bases and J by 3 bases; unmatched bases: 3. Germline V gene data show CDR1 as SGHRS and CDR2 as YFSETQ. The CDR3 here is CASSLGQGSYEQYF. The CDR3 bases are TGCGCCAGCAGCTTGGGACAGGGAAGCTACGAGCAGTACTTC.

This clone has a handful of counts. The gene calls are TRBV7-2 and TRBJ2-5; TRBD2 matches 10 bases. V was clipped by 4 bases and J by 5 bases; unmatched bases: 4. The CDR3 totals 14 residues. CDR1 is SGHTA, CDR2 FQGNSA, per germline. CDR3 residues: CASSSSGGGETQYF. In DNA, the CDR3 is TGTGCCAGCAGCTCTAGCGGGGGCGGGGAGACCCAGTACTTC.

The chain has TRBV6-6 and TRBJ1-5; weak D call: TRBD1 (6 bases). Germline CDR1 and CDR2: MNHNY and SVGAGI (reference sequence). This CDR3 is built from 16 residues. The V end lost 5 bases, the J end lost 1 base, and 15 bases lay between the germline ends. In DNA, the CDR3 is TGTGCCAGCAGTAAGAGACAGGTTGGGAGCAATCAGCCCCAGCATTTT. This codes for CASSKRQVGSNQPQHF.

The CDR3 region is CASSEPYQGEQYF. CDR3 DNA: TGTGCCAGCAGTGAGCCATACCAGGGCGAGCAGTACTTC. The chain joins TRBV2 to TRBJ2-7; D may be TRBD1 (5 bases). Trimming left V 3 bases short and J 6 bases short, with 12 bases between. This CDR3 comprises 13 residues. Per the germline V gene, CDR1 is SNHLY and CDR2 is FYNNEI.

Only one count was recorded for this clone. This chain links TRBV7-2 with TRBJ2-5, with 14 bases matching TRBD2. V dropped 4 bases and J dropped 0; count of bases not matched to a gene: 10. The germline V gene encodes CDR1 SGHTA and CDR2 FQGNSA. This CDR3 region has 19 residues. CDR3 loop: CASSYMGLAGEGYQETQYF. DNA for the CDR3: TGTGCCAGCAGCTATATGGGACTAGCGGGAGAGGGGTACCAAGAGACCCAGTACTTC.

V usage is TRBV5-6 and J usage is TRBJ2-6, with 7 bases matching TRBD2. The CDR3 runs 18 residues. V was pared by 0 bases and J by 4 bases, with 10 bases of the junction left unmatched. The germline CDR1 and CDR2 sequences are SGHDT and YYEEEE. CDR3 in DNA: TGTGCCAGCAGCTTGGTCCCGGGGACTACCGGAGGGGCCAACGTCCTGACTTTC. This encodes CASSLVPGTTGGANVLTF.

This clone appeared a single time. The chain has TRBV6-5 and TRBJ2-3; 11 bases map to TRBD2. V lost 6 bases, J lost 6 bases, and 5 bases stayed unmatched. This CDR3 is built from 14 residues. The V gene's germline CDR1 is MNHEY and CDR2 SVGAGI. The CDR3 DNA reads TGTGCCAGCAGCCGCCGGACTAGCGGGGATACGCAGTATTTT. As protein: CASSRRTSGDTQYF.

This chain connects TRBV11-2 to TRBJ1-2; D remains ambiguous. The CDR3 is made up of 15 amino acids. V was cut by 1 base and J by 4 bases, with 13 bases left in between. Germline CDR1 SGHAT, CDR2 FQNNGV. The CDR3 nucleotides read TGTGCCAGCAGCTTAGGAACACAAAATCTCTATGGCTACACCTTC. Translation: CASSLGTQNLYGYTF.

V gene TRBV5-1 combines with J gene TRBJ2-3, with 7 bases matching TRBD1. Losses at the gene ends were 3 bases for V and 3 bases for J; bases not matched to a gene: 4. CDR1 SGHRS and CDR2 YFSETQ come from the germline V gene. The CDR3 covers 14 residues. The CDR3 protein is CASSSGGGTDTQYF. DNA for the CDR3: TGCGCCAGCAGCTCAGGGGGTGGGACAGATACGCAGTATTTT.

CDR3 bases: TGTGCCAGCAGCTTAAGGGGGGGTGAAAAACTGTTTTTT. Protein sequence: CASSLRGGEKLFF. The chain combines TRBV7-2 with TRBJ1-4; D is perhaps TRBD1 (6 bases). Germline V gene data show CDR1 as SGHTA and CDR2 as FQGNSA. V shed 2 bases and J shed 7 bases, with 8 bases lying between them. The CDR3 is 13 amino acids.

V usage is TRBV5-4 and J usage is TRBJ1-4, with 8 nucleotides matching TRBD1. Unmatched junction bases numbered 5, after V lost 4 bases and J lost 3 bases. The CDR3 length is 15 residues. Germline CDR1 and CDR2: SGHNT and YYREEE (reference sequence). The CDR3 DNA reads as TGTGCCAGCAGCAGTCGGACAGGGTCTAATGAAAAACTGTTTTTT. Protein product: CASSSRTGSNEKLFF.

The rearrangement uses TRBV11-2 and TRBJ2-7; 7 bases agree with TRBD1. CDR1 is SGHAT, CDR2 FQNNGV, per germline. The CDR3 covers 14 residues. The trim removed 1 base at V and 1 base at J, leaving 1 base unmatched. The CDR3 loop reads CASSLAGQSYEQYF. The DNA for the CDR3 is TGTGCCAGCAGCTTAGCGGGACAGTCCTACGAGCAGTACTTC.

The V call is TRBV6-1, the J call TRBJ2-4; the D gene is possibly TRBD1 (5 bases). With 4 bases removed from V and 8 bases from J, the gap between germline ends came to 18 bases. CDR1 is MNHNS, CDR2 SASEGT, per germline. The CDR3 sequence is 15 residues long. The CDR3 loop is CASSAWIGVSDIQYF. The CDR3 DNA follows: TGTGCCAGCAGTGCTTGGATAGGGGTGTCGGACATTCAGTACTTC.

The chain joins TRBV27 to TRBJ2-1; perhaps TRBD2 as D (5 bases). The CDR3 length is 17 residues. Germline V gene lookup returns CDR1 MNHEY and CDR2 SMNVEV (reference sequence). The ends were cut back, 6 bases at V and 3 bases at J, with 21 bases in the middle. CDR3: CASSTGGSTKNYNEQFF. In DNA form, the CDR3 reads TGTGCCAGCAGCACCGGAGGCTCCACGAAGAACTACAATGAGCAGTTCTTC.

The V gene is TRBV27, the J gene TRBJ1-2, with 8 bases fitting TRBD1. This CDR3 is 16 amino acids long. The trim removed 5 bases at V and 5 bases at J, leaving 13 bases unmatched. Germline V CDR1 and CDR2: MNHEY, SMNVEV (reference sequence). CDR3 nucleotide sequence: TGTGCCAGCAGTCATGGACAGGGCGCGAACCTATATGGCTACACCTTC. Its protein product is CASSHGQGANLYGYTF.

This chain joins TRBV7-9 and TRBJ1-1, with D perhaps TRBD1 (5 bases). Trimming took off 7 bases at V and 1 base at J, with 7 bases between the two ends. Germline V gene lookup returns CDR1 SEHNR and CDR2 FQNEAQ (reference sequence). CDR3 length: 12 amino acids. The DNA of the CDR3 is TGTGCCAGCACAGGGTCGAACACTGAAGCTTTCTTT. It is translated as CASTGSNTEAFF.